Below, 8 T cell receptor beta chains from the same sample are listed, as sequenced in a study of T-cell reconstitution after alpha-beta-depleted transplantation in children. For TCRbeta, the library was prepared with unique molecular identifiers. TCRdb analysed the PCR reads with MiXCR anew, one entry per CDR3 protein. The sample holds around 450,000 distinct CDR3 sequences, over 9.5% seen once. The sequences come from PBMCs, collected before TCRalphabeta/CD19-depleted stem cell transplant. Receptors originate from a child aged 2 to 9 with inherited bone marrow failure, due to receive a stem cell transplant.

This clonotype appeared many times. The CDR3 DNA reads TGTGCCAGCAGCTCACAAGGTGCTGAGCAGTTCTTC. It specifies CASSSQGAEQFF. The genes are TRBV7-2 and TRBJ2-1, with unresolved D. The CDR3 has 12 amino acids. V was shortened by 4 bases and J by 9 bases, with 10 bases between the two germline ends. The germline V gene has CDR1 SGHTA and CDR2 FQGNSA. Combining the CDR3 with reference TRBV7-2 and TRBJ2-1 gives the whole variable domain GAGVSQSPSNKVTEKGKDVELRCDPISGHTALYWYRQSLGQGLEFLIYFQGNSAPDKSGLPSDRFSAERTGGSVSTLTIQRTQQEDSAVYLCASSSQGAEQFFGPGTRLTVL.

This clonotype came up many times. This CDR3 is CASSLNPYRSDTQYF. CDR3 bases: TGTGCCAGCAGTTTAAATCCGTATCGGTCAGATACGCAGTATTTT. The rearrangement links TRBV12-3 or TRBV12-4 to TRBJ2-3; D uncertain. The CDR3 has 15 amino acids. V dropped 2 bases and J dropped 4 bases, with 13 bases sitting between them.

This clonotype was counted a few times. The J gene is TRBJ2-1, the V gene TRBV4-3, with a tentative D call TRBD1 (5 bases). This CDR3 is built from 13 residues. The V and J ends lost 5 bases and 12 bases respectively, with 17 bases between them. CDR1 and CDR2 from the germline V gene are LGHNA and YSLEER. The CDR3: CASSYQFWGVQFF. The CDR3 coding sequence is TGCGCCAGCAGCTACCAATTTTGGGGCGTGCAGTTCTTC.

Notes on this clonotype: Since a much larger clone is just one base distant, this may be a read error. The chain has TRBV4-3 and TRBJ2-1, with 9 bases fitting TRBD2. CDR1 LGHNA and CDR2 YSLEER come from the germline V gene. The CDR3 is 14 amino acids. The CDR3 protein is CASSQEALSGSAVF. CDR3 DNA: TGCGCCAGCAGCCAAGAAGCCCTTAGCGGGAGCGCGGTCTTC.

Ten or more counts support this clonotype. This chain connects TRBV28 to TRBJ2-7; D gene unclear. Between the trimmed V and J ends, which lost 8 bases and 3 bases, there was a span of 8 bases. Germline lookup yields CDR1 MDHEN and CDR2 SYDVKM. This CDR3 contains 11 residues. The CDR3 sequence is CASGSYYEQYF. The CDR3 nucleotides are TGTGCCAGCGGATCTTACTACGAGCAGTACTTC. Combining the CDR3 with reference TRBV28 and TRBJ2-7 gives the whole variable domain DVKVTQSSRYLVKRTGEKVFLECVQDMDHENMFWYRQDPGLGLRLIYFSYDVKMKEKGDIPEGYSVSREKKERFSLILESASTNQTSMYLCASGSYYEQYFGPGTRLTVT.

This clonotype was observed at least ten times. The CDR3 DNA follows: TGTGCCAGCAGCCCGCGGACTAGCGGCCCCTACGAGCAGTACTTC. Its translation: CASSPRTSGPYEQYF. The V call is TRBV3-1, the J call TRBJ2-7; 10 nucleotides align to TRBD2. The CDR3 contains 15 residues. Germline trimming cut 4 bases from V and 2 bases from J; bases unmatched to any gene: 5. Germline CDR1 reads LGHDT; CDR2 reads YNNKEL (reference sequence).

Notes on this clonotype: This may come from a read error, since a much larger clone is one base off. V gene TRBV20-1 combines with J gene TRBJ2-7, with 8 bases matching TRBD2. Germline lookup yields CDR1 DFQATT and CDR2 SNEGSKA (reference sequence). The length of the CDR3 is 15 residues. CDR3 residues: CSSRDPTGGPYEQYF. Here the CDR3 DNA reads TGCAGTTCTAGAGATCCAACGGGAGGGCCCTACGAGCAGTACTTC.

In its sample, this clonotype was seen many times. The chain joins TRBV28 to TRBJ2-3; perhaps TRBD2 as D (5 bases). The CDR3 length is 17 residues. Germline V CDR1 and CDR2: MDHEN, SYDVKM. The V end was cut by 1 base, the J end by 8 bases, with 22 bases between. Here the CDR3 reads CASSLLGSYNSGSTQYF. The CDR3, as DNA: TGTGCCAGCAGTTTATTGGGCAGCTACAACTCGGGATCTACGCAGTATTTT.